This TCR beta chain was recovered during a study of T cell changes during pregnancy in multiple sclerosis (dated by TCRdb to about 2019). Concerning the study at large: Changes in the T cell repertoire over the course of pregnancy were examined in this study in women with multiple sclerosis.

This clone was recorded once. What this receptor recognizes is not known. No much larger clonotype is one base removed from it; base qualities were not supplied. The V end gives up 5 bases and the J end 2 bases, leaving 7 bases in the junction not matched to a gene. The germline V gene gives CDR1 as SGHTA and CDR2 as FQGNSA. CDR3 length: 16 amino acids, cysteine to phenylalanine. Of all the DNA, just the CDR3 is kept, 48 bases in frame from base 1. The library was prepared using the immunoSEQ multiplex PCR assay. TCRdb obtained this table from immuneACCESS and retained in-frame rearrangements with V and J assigned. These tables miss some clones; where compared with another copy, unresolved V genes account for less than half of the shortfall, and the remainder is unexplained. The sample contains 35,000 to 50,000 clones, roughly nine tenths of them found a single time. 0.95% to 1.5% of the sample rests with the top ten.

The chain uses TRBV7-2 and TRBJ2-5; 11 nucleotides in the junction match TRBD2. The input for sequencing was CD4+ T cells from peripheral blood mononuclear cells, taken after pregnancy. The clonotype comes from a female donor with multiple sclerosis, enrolled in a pregnancy study. The nucleotide sequence is TGTGCCAGCAGCCGGATGCTAGCGGGGGGACAAGAGACCCAGTACTTC. This yields the protein CASSRMLAGGQETQYF.